The sample holds many counts of the clone carrying this T cell receptor beta chain. The antigen remains undetermined. Using quantitative 5'-RACE with molecular barcodes, the authors made TCR beta libraries. TCRdb re-analysed the 5' RACE reads in MiXCR, keeping a single row per CDR3 protein. The table includes 350,000 to 400,000 distinct CDR3 sequences, 20% detected once. The data stem from a study of CD8 T cells in ankylosing spondylitis. Whole-study results and caveats: Made up of under 10 highly homologous variants, a TCR beta motif appeared characteristic of ankylosing spondylitis blood.

V was cut by 6 bases and J by 6 bases, with 9 bases left in between. This CDR3 is 12 amino acids long. The germline gives CDR1 LGHNT, CDR2 FRNRAP. The chain is built from TRBV12-5 and TRBJ2-1; D is possibly TRBD2 (6 bases). The origin of this receptor is a male donor with ankylosing spondylitis or in good health (not recorded which). What was sequenced was blood, either unsorted or a sorted T cell fraction (not recorded which). CDR3 in amino acids: CASGGTSNEQFF. CDR3 sequence (DNA): TGTGCTAGTGGGGGGACTTCCAATGAGCAGTTCTTC.